This T cell receptor beta chain was captured in a study of OX40 agonist ivuxolimab in advanced cancers. The protocol was immunoSEQ multiplex PCR, while the TCRdb copy is restricted to in-frame clones and leaves out a portion. Here the sample spans approximately 82,000 clones, around 89% being singletons. Germline V lookup: CDR1 SGHAT, CDR2 FQNNGV. With 5 bases removed from V and 8 bases from J, the gap between germline ends came to 24 bases. The CDR3 runs to 17 residues. The sequence came from an adult with an advanced solid tumor such as melanoma, head and neck, liver or kidney cancer. The V call is TRBV11-2, the J call TRBJ1-4, with a weak D call TRBD1 (5 bases). The sequences come from CD4+ or CD8+ T cells sorted from blood, collected in a trial of the OX40 agonist ivuxolimab. This CDR3 is CASSRRNPGPLGEKLFF. In nucleotides, the CDR3 is TGTGCCAGCAGCCGTCGCAATCCGGGGCCTCTGGGGGAAAAACTGTTTTTT.